This T cell receptor beta chain was identified during a study of neurological immune-mediated disorders. PBMCs stored at -80 C, 2 million in total, were the source of the unsorted libraries. This clonotype was seen ten or more times. Its antigen remains unknown. Study-level results: Sharing of CDR3 amino acid sequences among expanded clones across subjects was absent, suggesting private repertoires in all groups.

The V gene end was trimmed by 4 bases and the J gene end by 19 bases; junction bases not matched to a gene: 10. Germline loops: CDR1 SGHKS, CDR2 YYEKEE (reference sequence). CDR3 length: 13 residues. One entry per CDR3 protein results from TCRdb running MiXCR on the 5' RACE reads. The sample lists 65,000 to 80,000 distinct CDR3 sequences, 17% occurring once. The source material was PBMCs. The source is a woman between 40 and 50 years old in good health. The chain couples TRBV5-5 to TRBJ1-6, with 11 bases matching TRBD1. CDR3 bases: TGTGCCAGCAGCGACAGCGCAGGGACAGGGGGACACTTT. It translates to CASSDSAGTGGHF.